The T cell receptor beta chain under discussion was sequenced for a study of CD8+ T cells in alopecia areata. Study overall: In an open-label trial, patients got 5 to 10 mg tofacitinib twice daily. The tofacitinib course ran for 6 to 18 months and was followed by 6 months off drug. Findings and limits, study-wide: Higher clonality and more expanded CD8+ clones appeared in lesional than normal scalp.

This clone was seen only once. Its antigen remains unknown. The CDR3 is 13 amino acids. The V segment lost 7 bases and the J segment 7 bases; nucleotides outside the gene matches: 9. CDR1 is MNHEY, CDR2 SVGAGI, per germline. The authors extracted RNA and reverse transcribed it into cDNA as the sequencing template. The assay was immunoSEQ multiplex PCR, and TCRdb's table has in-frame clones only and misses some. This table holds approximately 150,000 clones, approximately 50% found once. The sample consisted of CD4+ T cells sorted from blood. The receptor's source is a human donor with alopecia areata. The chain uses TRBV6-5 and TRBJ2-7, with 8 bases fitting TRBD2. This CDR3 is CASTLTTGGEQYF. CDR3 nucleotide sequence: TGTGCCAGCACCCTTACTACGGGGGGGGAGCAGTACTTC.